Listed here are 20 T cell receptor beta chains from one sample, sequenced in a study of patients and donors after allogeneic stem cell transplantation. MiXCR, applied by TCRdb to the RT-PCR reads, yields one record per CDR3 protein. This table holds 200,000 to 250,000 distinct CDR3 sequences, 14% found once. Material for sequencing was blood, either unsorted or a sorted T cell fraction (not recorded which). These receptors came from a human donor who was either an allogeneic HSCT recipient or a stem cell or donor lymphocyte infusion donor (not recorded which). It is not recorded whose cells these are; they may come from a transplant donor.

The chain uses TRBV4-3 and TRBJ2-7, with 7 bases matching TRBD1. Trimming at V came to 3 bases and at J to 4 bases, leaving 3 bases not matched to a gene. CDR3 length: 13 amino acids. Germline CDR1 and CDR2: LGHNA and YSLEER. This CDR3 reads CASSQNRGYEQYF. CDR3 DNA sequence: TGCGCCAGCAGCCAGAACAGGGGATACGAGCAGTACTTC.

This chain uses TRBV6-1 with TRBJ2-3, with TRBD1 as a possible D gene (6 bases). Trimming removed 8 bases at V and 2 bases at J, with 17 bases between. The CDR3 is made up of 15 amino acids. CDR1 is MNHNS, CDR2 SASEGT, per germline. This CDR3 is CASSRGPSPTDTQYF. In nucleotides, the CDR3 is TGTGCCAGCTCCAGGGGACCCTCTCCCACAGATACGCAGTATTTT.

This clonotype was picked up a small number of times. The chain links TRBV5-1 to TRBJ2-2, with 8 bases lining up with TRBD1. Germline lookup yields CDR1 SGHRS and CDR2 YFSETQ. This CDR3 contains 18 residues. Trimming at V came to 2 bases and at J to 0 bases, leaving 9 bases not matched to a gene. The CDR3, as DNA: TGCGCCAGCAGCTTTTTACCCCGGACAGGGCCGAACACCGGGGAGCTGTTTTTT. Protein sequence: CASSFLPRTGPNTGELFF.

This clonotype occurred a few times. This rearrangement joins TRBV15 to TRBJ2-5; D unclear. CDR3 size: 15 residues. CDR1 and CDR2 from the germline V gene are LNHNV and YYDKDF (reference sequence). With 0 bases removed from V and 1 base from J, the gap between germline ends came to 9 bases. In nucleotides, the CDR3 is TGTGCCACCAGCAGAGATACGACGGTCCAAGAGACCCAGTACTTC. It encodes CATSRDTTVQETQYF.

In its sample, this clonotype was seen many times. The V and J genes are TRBV29-1 and TRBJ2-4, with D possibly matching TRBD1 (5 bases). The CDR3 has 13 amino acids. CDR1 is SQVTM, CDR2 ANQGSEA, per germline. The V end was cut by 1 base, the J end by 12 bases, with 16 bases between. As DNA, the CDR3 is TGCAGCGTTGAAGCCTCGCAGGGTCGCTATCAGTACTTC. This sequence encodes CSVEASQGRYQYF.

The chain combines TRBV6-2 or TRBV6-3 with TRBJ2-3; 7 bases fit TRBD1. The CDR3 has 16 residues. The V gene end was trimmed by 4 bases and the J gene end by 0 bases; junction bases not matched to a gene: 7. The germline gives CDR1 MNHEY, CDR2 SVGEGT. Here the CDR3 DNA reads TGTGCCAGCAGTTCCCCGGGACAGTTGAGCACAGATACGCAGTATTTT. Encoded protein: CASSSPGQLSTDTQYF.

This chain links TRBV15 with TRBJ1-5; maybe TRBD1 (5 bases). Germline V gene sequence: CDR1 LNHNV, CDR2 YYDKDF (reference sequence). Trimming took 6 bases from V and 4 from J, leaving 10 bases between them. There are 13 residues in the CDR3. In DNA, the CDR3 is TGTGCCACCAGGGGATGGGGGAATCAGCCCCAGCATTTT. This codes for CATRGWGNQPQHF. Full variable domain (missing parts from reference TRBV15 and TRBJ1-5): DAMVIQNPRYQVTQFGKPVTLSCSQTLNHNVMYWYQQKSSQAPKLLFHYYDKDFNNEADTPDNFQSRRPNTSFCFLDIRSPGLGDTAMYLCATRGWGNQPQHFGDGTRLSIL.

The chain uses TRBV30 and TRBJ1-1; no clear D gene. The CDR3 is made up of 11 amino acids. V lost 3 bases to trimming and J lost 5 bases, with 7 bases between them. Germline V CDR1 and CDR2: GTSNPN, SVGIG (reference sequence). The CDR3: CAWRAETEAFF. For the CDR3, the DNA is TGTGCCTGGAGGGCGGAGACTGAAGCTTTCTTT.

The chain combines TRBV5-1 with TRBJ1-1; no firm D call. The CDR3 runs to 13 residues. Germline CDR1 SGHRS, CDR2 YFSETQ. With 0 bases removed from V and 9 bases from J, the gap between germline ends came to 12 bases. CDR3 sequence: CASSLASGIQAFF. The DNA of the CDR3 is TGCGCCAGCAGCTTGGCGTCGGGGATCCAAGCTTTCTTT. The complete variable domain, with remaining parts taken from reference TRBV5-1 and TRBJ1-1, reads KAGVTQTPRYLIKTRGQQVTLSCSPISGHRSVSWYQQTPGQGLQFLFEYFSETQRNKGNFPGRFSGRQFSNSRSEMNVSTLELGDSALYLCASSLASGIQAFFGQGTRLTVV.

The table lists this clonotype with a few counts. The J gene is TRBJ1-1, the V gene TRBV6-4; D is perhaps TRBD1 (5 bases). The germline gives CDR1 MRHNA, CDR2 SNTAGT. Trimming removed 3 bases from V and 6 bases from J, with 11 bases in between. The CDR3 sequence is 13 residues long. For the CDR3, the DNA is TGTGCCAGCAGTGATTTAGGGGAGGCTGAAGCTTTCTTT. Protein: CASSDLGEAEAFF.

A few counts support this clonotype. The chain links TRBV3-1 to TRBJ2-1; TRBD1 might be the D (6 bases). CDR1 and CDR2 (germline): LGHDT, YNNKEL (reference sequence). V was cut by 2 bases and J by 4 bases, with 12 bases left in between. The CDR3 has 15 amino acids. CDR3 in DNA: TGTGCCAGCAGCCAACAACCTACAGGGTACAATGAGCAGTTCTTC. Amino acids: CASSQQPTGYNEQFF.

This chain joins TRBV11-3 and TRBJ2-2; tentative D call: TRBD2 (5 bases). With 3 bases removed from V and 3 bases from J, the gap between germline ends came to 11 bases. CDR1 is SGHNT, CDR2 YENEEA, per germline. This CDR3 has 15 residues. For the CDR3, the DNA is TGTGCCAGCAGCTTCGGGGTAGGGCACACCGGGGAGCTGTTTTTT. Translated: CASSFGVGHTGELFF. Together with reference TRBV11-3 and TRBJ2-2, the CDR3 gives the full variable domain: EAGVVQSPRYKIIEKKQPVAFWCNPISGHNTLYWYLQNLGQGPELLIRYENEEAVDDSQLPKDRFSAERLKGVDSTLKIQPAELGDSAVYLCASSFGVGHTGELFFGEGSRLTVL.

This clonotype was detected ten times or more. The chain couples TRBV6-1 to TRBJ2-7; TRBD1 agrees at 9 bases. V lost 6 bases to trimming and J lost 2 bases; unmatched junction nucleotides: 8. There are 15 residues in the CDR3. From germline, CDR1 is MNHNS and CDR2 SASEGT. The CDR3 protein is CASRGQGLSTYEQYF. DNA of the CDR3: TGTGCCAGCAGAGGACAGGGGTTGAGCACCTACGAGCAGTACTTC.

The V and J genes are TRBV12-3 or TRBV12-4 and TRBJ2-1; D is possibly TRBD2 (5 bases). CDR3 length: 15 residues. The V gene lost 2 bases and the J gene lost 3 bases, with 11 bases spanning the gap. The CDR3 spells CASSLRETYYNEQFF. As DNA, the CDR3 is TGTGCCAGCAGTTTAAGGGAGACGTACTACAATGAGCAGTTCTTC.

The chain links TRBV21-1 to TRBJ2-2; the tabulated D call, TRBD1, remains unverified against the DNA. TRBV21-1 is a documented pseudogene. There are 15 residues in the CDR3. DNA for the CDR3: TGTGCCAGCAGCAAAGGGACAGGGTCCTCCGGGGAGCTGTTTTTT. Translation gives CASSKGTGSSGELFF.

This clonotype was observed at least ten times. In DNA, the CDR3 is TGTGCCAGCAGGTCTATACAGCTGGATTACAATGAGCAGTTCTTC. Protein sequence: CASRSIQLDYNEQFF. V is TRBV6-1 and J is TRBJ2-1; D is ambiguous. V dropped 6 bases and J dropped 4 bases, with 16 bases sitting between them. The V gene's germline CDR1 is MNHNS and CDR2 SASEGT. This CDR3 is built from 15 residues.

This clonotype was detected ten times or more. The genes are TRBV3-1 and TRBJ2-2; the D is unclear. V was pared by 0 bases and J by 6 bases, with 2 bases between. Germline lookup yields CDR1 LGHDT and CDR2 YNNKEL (reference sequence). The CDR3 is made up of 12 amino acids. CDR3 sequence reads: CASSQDPGELFF. DNA of the CDR3: TGTGCCAGCAGCCAAGACCCCGGGGAGCTGTTTTTT.

This chain joins TRBV12-3 or TRBV12-4 and TRBJ2-3, with TRBD2 matching over 8 bases. The CDR3 is made up of 14 amino acids. The V gene end was trimmed by 5 bases and the J gene end by 2 bases; junction bases not matched to a gene: 3. CDR3 DNA sequence: TGTGCCAGCAGTAGCGGGGGCCTCACAGATACGCAGTATTTT. As protein: CASSSGGLTDTQYF.

This clonotype was seen a few times. The chain employs TRBV6-4 and TRBJ2-2, with 8 bases fitting TRBD1. Trimming took 6 bases from V and 7 from J; bases not matched to a gene: 10. The CDR3 is 15 residues long. Germline V gives CDR1 MRHNA, CDR2 SNTAGT. Here the CDR3 reads CASRGGQGGNGELFF. For the CDR3, the DNA is TGTGCCAGCAGGGGAGGACAGGGCGGCAACGGGGAGCTGTTTTTT.

This clonotype was counted between two and nine times. This chain connects TRBV4-3 to TRBJ2-3, with TRBD2 identical over 11 bases. With 2 bases clipped from V and 1 base from J, the junction kept 5 bases outside the gene matches. This CDR3 contains 17 residues. Germline V gene data show CDR1 as LGHNA and CDR2 as YSLEER. DNA of the CDR3: TGCGCCAGCAGCCAAACTAGCGGGGGAAGAGGCACAGATACGCAGTATTTT. Translated: CASSQTSGGRGTDTQYF.